Listed here is a single TCR beta chain. The sample originates from a study of Graves' ophthalmopathy and Graves' hyperthyroidism. RNA transcripts yielded amplified TCR beta CDR3 regions. The first-round RT-PCR employed HTBI primers together with the Qiagen OneStep RT-PCR kit. A multiplex PCR was then performed as the second round. TCRdb ran MiXCR on the multiplex PCR reads and lists one entry per CDR3 protein. The sample yields approximately 330,000 distinct CDR3 sequences, roughly 15% seen once. CDR1 and CDR2 from the germline V gene are MNHEY and SVGEGT. The CDR3 runs to 13 residues. V was shortened by 5 bases and J by 4 bases, with 9 bases between the two germline ends.

Sequenced sample: peripheral blood. The V gene is TRBV6-2 or TRBV6-3, the J gene TRBJ1-3, with D tentatively TRBD1 (6 bases). The sequence derives from an adult man with Graves' ophthalmopathy. The CDR3 coding sequence is TGTGCCAGCAGTCGGACAGACGGAAACACCATATATTTT. Residues: CASSRTDGNTIYF.